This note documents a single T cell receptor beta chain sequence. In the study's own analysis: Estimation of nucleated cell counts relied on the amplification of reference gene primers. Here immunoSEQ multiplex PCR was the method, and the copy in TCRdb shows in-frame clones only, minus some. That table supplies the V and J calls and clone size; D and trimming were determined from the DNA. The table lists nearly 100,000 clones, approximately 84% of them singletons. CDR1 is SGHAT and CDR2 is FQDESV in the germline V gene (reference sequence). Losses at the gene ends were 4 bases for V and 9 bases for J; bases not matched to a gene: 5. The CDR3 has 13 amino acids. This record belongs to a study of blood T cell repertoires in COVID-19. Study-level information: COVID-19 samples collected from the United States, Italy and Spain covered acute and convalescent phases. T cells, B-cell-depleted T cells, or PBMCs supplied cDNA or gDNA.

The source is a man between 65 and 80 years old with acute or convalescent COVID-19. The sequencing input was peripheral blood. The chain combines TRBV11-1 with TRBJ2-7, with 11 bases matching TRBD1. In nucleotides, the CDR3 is TGTGCCAGCAGCTGGACGGGACAGGGGGTGCAGTACTTC. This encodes CASSWTGQGVQYF.